The present T cell receptor beta chain was sequenced within a study of blood T cell repertoires in COVID-19. The junction had 10 bases not matched to a gene; V was cut back by 7 bases and J by 10 bases. Germline CDR1 and CDR2: MNHEY and SVGAGI. The CDR3 has 13 amino acids. Using immunoSEQ multiplex PCR, the repertoire was profiled, and TCRdb retains in-frame clones only, with some absent. The sample includes roughly 110,000 clones, approximately 88% seen only once; the top ten take approximately 6.8%. The clonotype comes from a man aged 45-65 years with active or convalescent COVID-19. The V and J genes are TRBV6-5 and TRBJ1-1; 9 positions agree with TRBD1. The specimen sequenced was peripheral blood. CDR3 nucleotide sequence: TGTGCCAGCACACCCCTAACAGGGGGCACAGCTTTCTTT. Its translation is CASTPLTGGTAFF.